The entry below gives a single T cell receptor (beta chain) sequence along with its context. The sample belongs to a study of T cell responses to AZD1222 COVID-19 vaccine. Generated by immunoSEQ multiplex PCR, the TCRdb table keeps only in-frame clones and is missing some. This sample has 100,000 to 120,000 clones, with roughly 87% found just once. The clonotype was recovered from an adult in good health. The sequenced sample was peripheral blood, obtained on day 0 of AZD1222 vaccination.

The CDR3 nucleotides are TGCAGCGTTGAAGGGCAGGGAGCTTTCTTT. This translates into CSVEGQGAFF. The rearrangement uses TRBV29-1 and TRBJ1-1, with a weak D call TRBD1 (5 bases). Trimming took off 1 base at V and 10 bases at J, with 7 bases between the two ends. CDR3 length equals 10 residues. Germline CDR1 SQVTM, CDR2 ANQGSEA.